This entry lists 29 T cell receptor beta chains sequenced from one sample in a study of T cells after yellow fever vaccination. TCRdb analysed the 5' RACE reads with MiXCR anew, one entry per CDR3 protein. The sample holds under 550,000 distinct CDR3 sequences, roughly 22% seen once. This sample comprised PBMCs, obtained 21 days after the first yellow fever vaccination. Receptors were obtained from a man aged 18 to 35 who received the YFV17D yellow fever vaccine.

Turning to this clonotype: A junction boundary mismatches the germline segment, possibly from a read error. This rearrangement joins TRBV19 to TRBJ1-1, with TRBD1 as a possible D gene (5 bases). There are 13 residues in the CDR3. CDR1 and CDR2 from the germline V gene are LNHDA and SQIVND (reference sequence). CDR3 DNA sequence: TGTGCCAGTAGTACTGAACGGGGACTGTTTGTCCTCTTT. It specifies CASSTERGLFVLF. The full variable domain, rest sourced from reference TRBV19 and TRBJ1-1, is DGGITQSPKYLFRKEGQNVTLSCEQNLNHDAMYWYRQDPGQGLRLIYYSQIVNDFQKGDIAEGYSVSREKKESFPLTVTSAQKNPTAFYLCASSTERGLFVLFGQGTRLTVV.

This clonotype appeared a few times. The chain recombines TRBV28 with TRBJ2-1; perhaps TRBD2 as D (5 bases). The V and J ends lost 6 bases and 10 bases respectively, with 19 bases between them. The CDR3 has 14 amino acids. Germline V CDR1 and CDR2: MDHEN, SYDVKM. The CDR3 DNA reads as TGTGCCAGCAGCCACGACCGACCGGGCGGGGAGCAGTTCTTC. This gives the protein CASSHDRPGGEQFF.

The V and J genes are TRBV7-2 and TRBJ2-1, with a possible D match to TRBD2 (6 bases). CDR1 is SGHTA and CDR2 is FQGNSA in the germline V gene. Trimming cost V 10 bases and J 8 bases, with 12 bases left between them. CDR3 length equals 11 residues. The DNA of the CDR3 is TGTGCCACGCGTAGGGAGGATGAGCAGTTCTTC. It encodes CATRREDEQFF.

This clonotype showed up just a few times. The genes are TRBV18 and TRBJ2-3; D possibly corresponds to TRBD1 (6 bases). CDR3 length equals 13 residues. Trimming left V 6 bases short and J 7 bases short, with 14 bases between. In germline, CDR1 is KGHSH, CDR2 LQKENI. The CDR3 protein is CASSPDRTHTQYF. CDR3 bases: TGTGCCAGCTCGCCCGACAGGACCCATACGCAGTATTTT. Filled out from reference TRBV18 and TRBJ2-3, the complete variable domain reads NAGVMQNPRHLVRRRGQEARLRCSPMKGHSHVYWYRQLPEEGLKFMVYLQKENIIDESGMPKERFSAEFPKEGPSILRIQQVVRGDSAAYFCASSPDRTHTQYFGPGTRLTVL.

The V call is TRBV18, the J call TRBJ2-7, with 10 bases that match TRBD1. After removal of 8 bases from V and 4 bases from J, the junction contained 8 bases not matched to a gene. Looked up from germline, CDR1 is KGHSH and CDR2 is LQKENI. The CDR3 loop spans 14 amino acids. CDR3 nucleotides: TGTGCCAGCCAGTTGGACAGGGGGGGATACGAGCAGTACTTC. Protein: CASQLDRGGYEQYF. Drawing the rest from reference TRBV18 and TRBJ2-7, the complete variable domain is NAGVMQNPRHLVRRRGQEARLRCSPMKGHSHVYWYRQLPEEGLKFMVYLQKENIIDESGMPKERFSAEFPKEGPSILRIQQVVRGDSAAYFCASQLDRGGYEQYFGPGTRLTVT.

The genes are TRBV20-1 and TRBJ2-2, with 7 bases matching TRBD2. The CDR3 loop spans 17 amino acids. Unmatched junction bases numbered 12, after V lost 2 bases and J lost 3 bases. The germline V gene has CDR1 DFQATT and CDR2 SNEGSKA (reference sequence). CDR3 nucleotide sequence: TGCAGTGCTAGATTCTTGAGACTAGCCGGGGACACCGGGGAGCTGTTTTTT. Its protein is CSARFLRLAGDTGELFF.

This clonotype was observed a few times. This rearrangement joins TRBV5-5 to TRBJ1-3; 8 bases match TRBD1. The V and J ends lost 5 bases and 2 bases, in that order; junction bases with no gene match: 12. The CDR3 length is 17 residues. CDR1 and CDR2 from the germline V gene are SGHKS and YYEKEE (reference sequence). The CDR3 protein is CASRRTTGVFAGNTIYF. CDR3 coding DNA: TGTGCCAGCAGACGTACGACAGGGGTTTTTGCTGGAAACACCATATATTTT.

This clonotype has just a few counts. The CDR3 loop is CASSIGTGNPYEQYF. The CDR3 nucleotides are TGTGCCAGCAGCATCGGGACAGGGAACCCCTACGAGCAGTACTTC. The chain uses TRBV9 and TRBJ2-7; 9 bases agree with TRBD1. The germline V gene has CDR1 SGDLS and CDR2 YYNGEE. Trimming removed 4 bases from V and 2 bases from J; junction bases left unmatched: 7. This CDR3 is 15 amino acids long.

The chain recombines TRBV20-1 with TRBJ1-5; D perhaps matches TRBD1 (5 bases). Trimming stripped 2 bases from V and 6 bases from J, with 14 bases between. This CDR3 contains 14 residues. CDR1 DFQATT and CDR2 SNEGSKA come from the germline V gene (reference sequence). The chain's CDR3 is CSARIGRGFQPQHF. CDR3 in DNA: TGCAGTGCTAGAATAGGGAGGGGTTTTCAGCCCCAGCATTTT.

V and J are TRBV11-2 and TRBJ1-1, with TRBD1 identical over 7 bases. Unmatched junction bases numbered 11, after V lost 0 bases and J lost 4 bases. The CDR3 length is 17 residues. Germline lookup yields CDR1 SGHAT and CDR2 FQNNGV. The CDR3 spells CASSLEGGASFSTEAFF. CDR3 DNA sequence: TGTGCCAGCAGCTTAGAAGGGGGCGCGTCTTTTAGCACTGAAGCTTTCTTT. Variable domain in full (rest from reference TRBV11-2 and TRBJ1-1): EAGVAQSPRYKIIEKRQSVAFWCNPISGHATLYWYQQILGQGPKLLIQFQNNGVVDDSQLPKDRFSAERLKGVDSTLKIQPAKLEDSAVYLCASSLEGGASFSTEAFFGQGTRLTVV.

Only a few counts were recorded for this clonotype. This chain links TRBV20-1 with TRBJ1-1; D gene ambiguous. Trimming pared 0 bases from V and 5 bases from J, leaving 7 bases between. The CDR3 spans 12 residues. The germline V gene encodes CDR1 DFQATT and CDR2 SNEGSKA (reference sequence). CDR3 coding DNA: TGCAGTGCTAGAGATCGAAGAACTGAAGCTTTCTTT. It codes for CSARDRRTEAFF.

This clonotype was detected only a few times. The chain couples TRBV5-1 to TRBJ1-1, with TRBD1 matching 9 bases. This CDR3 spans 15 amino acids. The germline CDR1 and CDR2 sequences are SGHRS and YFSETQ. With 7 bases clipped from V and 0 bases from J, the junction kept 7 bases outside the gene matches. CDR3 in amino acids: CASGKDRGMNTEAFF. DNA for the CDR3: TGCGCCAGCGGCAAGGACAGGGGTATGAACACTGAAGCTTTCTTT.

This clonotype was counted between two and nine times. V and J are TRBV10-3 and TRBJ1-4, with D tentatively TRBD1 (6 bases). CDR3 length: 16 residues. Germline CDR1 reads ENHRY; CDR2 reads SYGVKD. Trimming removed 0 bases at V and 8 bases at J, with 16 bases between. CDR3 amino acids: CAISESGSGGGEKLFF. Written as DNA, the CDR3 is TGTGCCATCAGTGAGTCCGGTAGCGGGGGCGGCGAAAAACTGTTTTTT.

This clonotype appeared a single time. The chain uses TRBV29-1 and TRBJ1-1; a possible D gene is TRBD1 (6 bases). Between the trimmed V and J ends, which lost 7 bases and 5 bases, there was a span of 26 bases. Germline values: CDR1 SQVTM, CDR2 ANQGSEA. The CDR3 has 16 amino acids. The DNA of the CDR3 is TGCAGCGGATCCCTGGTCCCGGGTCCTAGGGGGACTGAAGCTTTCTTT. Translated, it gives CSGSLVPGPRGTEAFF.

The chain carries TRBV7-9 and TRBJ2-1; the match to TRBD1 covers 7 bases. Germline CDR1 reads SEHNR; CDR2 reads FQNEAQ (reference sequence). The CDR3 sequence is 16 residues long. V was pared by 3 bases and J by 6 bases, with 11 bases of the junction left unmatched. CDR3 sequence (DNA): TGTGCCAGCAGCTTTCCCCGCCGGGACAGTAGCAATGAGCAGTTCTTC. Protein: CASSFPRRDSSNEQFF. The whole variable domain, remainder taken from reference TRBV7-9 and TRBJ2-1, is DTGVSQNPRHKITKRGQNVTFRCDPISEHNRLYWYRQTLGQGPEFLTYFQNEAQLEKSRLLSDRFSAERPKGSFSTLEIQRTEQGDSAMYLCASSFPRRDSSNEQFFGPGTRLTVL.

The chain carries TRBV10-3 and TRBJ2-1; D may match TRBD1 or TRBD2 (6 bases each). Per germline, CDR1 ENHRY and CDR2 SYGVKD. This CDR3 comprises 15 residues. V was cut by 11 bases and J by 5 bases, with 22 bases left in between. CDR3 protein: CALQPGASPNNEQFF. DNA of the CDR3: TGTGCCCTACAACCGGGGGCATCTCCTAACAATGAGCAGTTCTTC.

This clonotype was recorded at least ten times. This rearrangement joins TRBV29-1 to TRBJ2-5; TRBD1 or TRBD2 may be the D gene (5 bases each). In germline, CDR1 is SQVTM, CDR2 ANQGSEA. Deletions cut 6 bases from V and 3 bases from J, with 11 bases between. The CDR3 totals 12 residues. The CDR3 DNA reads TGCAGCGTGGGGGAGATTAAAGAGACCCAGTACTTC. It specifies CSVGEIKETQYF.

In nucleotides, the CDR3 is TGCAGTGCTAGGTGGCAGGGTAACTACGAGCAGTACTTC. Amino acids: CSARWQGNYEQYF. The gene calls are TRBV20-1 and TRBJ2-7, with D possibly being TRBD1 (5 bases). Trimming took off 3 bases at V and 3 bases at J, with 12 bases between the two ends. CDR3 length: 13 amino acids. Germline CDR1 reads DFQATT; CDR2 reads SNEGSKA (reference sequence).

J is TRBJ2-5 and V is TRBV10-3; D unresolved. The CDR3 runs to 14 residues. Germline loops: CDR1 ENHRY, CDR2 SYGVKD. V gave up 6 bases and J gave up 2 bases, with 13 bases separating them. The CDR3 reads CAISPGVAQETQYF. The DNA of the CDR3 is TGTGCCATCAGCCCTGGGGTCGCTCAAGAGACCCAGTACTTC.

This clonotype was seen only a few times. The V gene is TRBV20-1, the J gene TRBJ2-3; 7 bases align to TRBD1. The CDR3 sequence is 13 residues long. Unmatched junction bases numbered 7, after V lost 5 bases and J lost 5 bases. Germline CDR1 DFQATT, CDR2 SNEGSKA (reference sequence). The CDR3 coding sequence is TGCAGTGCTGTAAGACAGGGCGGAGATACGCAGTATTTT. Translation gives CSAVRQGGDTQYF.

The chain joins TRBV7-9 to TRBJ2-1; D possibly corresponds to TRBD2 (5 bases). Trimming took 0 bases from V and 6 from J, leaving 12 bases between them. Germline values: CDR1 SEHNR, CDR2 FQNEAQ (reference sequence). The CDR3 is 15 residues long. CDR3: CASSLAYRGINEQFF. CDR3 nucleotides: TGTGCCAGCAGCTTAGCCTATCGGGGTATCAATGAGCAGTTCTTC.

This clonotype was observed a few times. The CDR3 protein is CASSTRQGNVPTEAFF. The CDR3 bases are TGTGCCAGCAGCACCCGACAGGGGAATGTCCCCACTGAAGCTTTCTTT. The chain joins TRBV9 to TRBJ1-1, with TRBD1 identical over 8 bases. The CDR3 is 16 residues long. The V gene's germline CDR1 is SGDLS and CDR2 YYNGEE. J lost 4 bases, V lost 4 bases, and 12 bases had no gene match.

This clonotype was counted only a few times. The genes are TRBV29-1 and TRBJ2-3, with D unclear. Germline-derived CDR1 and CDR2 are SQVTM and ANQGSEA. With 8 bases removed from V and 2 bases from J, the gap between germline ends came to 8 bases. The CDR3 covers 11 residues. This CDR3 is CSFGSTDTQYF. DNA for the CDR3: TGCAGCTTCGGATCCACAGATACGCAGTATTTT.

The sample holds a few counts of this clonotype. This chain connects TRBV5-1 to TRBJ2-5; D uncertain. V lost 2 bases and J 5 bases, leaving 13 bases between the germline ends. The germline V gene has CDR1 SGHRS and CDR2 YFSETQ. This CDR3 region has 14 residues. CDR3 in amino acids: CASSFGQSTETQYF. CDR3 DNA sequence: TGCGCCAGCAGCTTTGGGCAGAGCACGGAGACCCAGTACTTC.

Only a few counts were recorded for this clonotype. The rearrangement uses TRBV11-1 and TRBJ2-5; 7 nucleotides line up with TRBD2. Per germline, CDR1 SGHAT and CDR2 FQDESV (reference sequence). V trimming: 5 bases; J trimming: 1 base; junction bases outside the gene matches: 16. This CDR3 is built from 18 residues. The CDR3 reads CASSPGLAAAYLQETQYF. Here the CDR3 DNA reads TGTGCCAGCAGCCCCGGGCTAGCGGCGGCGTACCTCCAAGAGACCCAGTACTTC. The entire variable domain, with the rest obtained from reference TRBV11-1 and TRBJ2-5, is as follows: EAEVAQSPRYKITEKSQAVAFWCDPISGHATLYWYRQILGQGPELLVQFQDESVVDDSQLPKDRFSAERLKGVDSTLKIQPAELGDSAMYLCASSPGLAAAYLQETQYFGPGTRLLVL.

This clonotype turned up a few times. This rearrangement joins TRBV5-1 to TRBJ1-1; D remains unclear. V lost 2 bases to trimming and J lost 4 bases, with 15 bases between them. CDR3 length: 15 residues. Germline values: CDR1 SGHRS, CDR2 YFSETQ. The CDR3 sequence is CASSFIGRASTEAFF. CDR3 coding DNA: TGCGCCAGCAGCTTTATAGGGAGGGCTAGCACTGAAGCTTTCTTT. Combining the CDR3 with reference TRBV5-1 and TRBJ1-1 gives the whole variable domain KAGVTQTPRYLIKTRGQQVTLSCSPISGHRSVSWYQQTPGQGLQFLFEYFSETQRNKGNFPGRFSGRQFSNSRSEMNVSTLELGDSALYLCASSFIGRASTEAFFGQGTRLTVV.

V usage is TRBV4-1 and J usage is TRBJ1-4, with TRBD1 matching 11 bases. Per the germline V gene, CDR1 is MGHRA and CDR2 is YSYEKL. The CDR3 is 16 residues long. The V segment lost 0 bases and the J segment 8 bases; nucleotides outside the gene matches: 5. The CDR3 region is CASSQDWGQGEEKLFF. The CDR3 DNA sequence: TGCGCCAGCAGCCAAGATTGGGGACAGGGGGAGGAAAAACTGTTTTTT.

This chain uses TRBV4-2 with TRBJ2-2; the match to TRBD2 covers 10 bases. After removal of 4 bases from V and 1 base from J, the junction contained 9 bases not matched to a gene. The CDR3 is 18 amino acids. Germline V lookup: CDR1 LGHNA, CDR2 YNFKEQ. The CDR3 protein is CASSPGTSDYLNTGELFF. CDR3 DNA sequence: TGTGCCAGCAGCCCCGGGACTAGCGACTACTTGAACACCGGGGAGCTGTTTTTT.

This clonotype was picked up a small number of times. This sequence joins TRBV27 and TRBJ2-3; TRBD2 aligns across 11 bases. J gave up 0 bases and V 1 base, and 6 bases lay outside the gene matches. CDR1 is MNHEY, CDR2 SMNVEV, per germline (reference sequence). This CDR3 is 18 amino acids long. CDR3 nucleotides: TGTGCCAGCAGTTTATTAGGGACTAGCGGCATCAGCACAGATACGCAGTATTTT. Protein sequence: CASSLLGTSGISTDTQYF.